The 9 T cell receptor beta chains below were found in one sample sequenced in a study of T cells in women clearing cervical HPV infection. Repertoires were generated with immunoSEQ multiplex PCR, while TCRdb's copy carries only in-frame clones and drops some. Its clone listing holds around 30,000 clones. Material: blood buffy coat. These receptors all stem from a woman between 18 and 70 years old with a cervical HPV16 infection that either progressed to CIN3+ or cleared (not recorded which).

With respect to this clone: The read halts 3 residues ahead of the CDR3 end, with the missing end drawn from the germline J gene. The V and J genes are TRBV18 and TRBJ2-7; a weak D match, TRBD1 (6 bases). The ends were cut back, 1 base at V and 2 bases at J, with 12 bases in the middle. The CDR3 runs 15 residues. Germline CDR1 is KGHSH and CDR2 is LQKENI. The sequenced CDR3 bases are TGTGCCAGCTCACCACGGCAGGGGCGCCCCTACGAG. This encodes CASSPRQGRPYE. The complete CDR3 sequence is CASSPRQGRPYEQYF.

Regarding this clone: Mismatch with germline at one junction end may stem from a read error. The read comes to an end 3 residues before the CDR3 does, leaving the germline J gene to fill in the end. The V and J genes are TRBV5-1 and TRBJ1-4, with 7 bases aligning to TRBD1. In germline, CDR1 is SGHRS, CDR2 YFSETQ. The CDR3 sequence is 17 residues long. The CDR3 is CASSLDFPGQPNSPLFF. The CDR3 DNA, read in part, is TGCGCCAGCAGTTTGGACTTTCCGGGACAGCCTAATTCACCA.

Remarks on this clone: The CDR3 goes on 3 residues after the read ends, and that part is filled in from the germline J gene. This chain links TRBV19 with TRBJ1-5, with D possibly TRBD1 on 6 matching bases. The germline V and J ends were trimmed by 6 bases and 0 bases, with 9 bases remaining between them. The CDR3 extends over 14 amino acids. CDR1 and CDR2 (germline): LNHDA, SQIVND (reference sequence). The CDR3 protein is CASRGGGSNQPQHF. The sequenced part of the CDR3 DNA is TGTGCCAGTAGGGGAGGGGGTAGCAATCAGCCC.

With respect to this clone: The CDR3 end lies 3 residues beyond the end of the read and is filled in from the germline J gene. The chain recombines TRBV2 with TRBJ2-3; TRBD1 might be the D (6 bases). Per germline, CDR1 SNHLY and CDR2 FYNNEI. The CDR3 is made up of 14 amino acids. CDR3 DNA, as far as it was read: TGTGCCAGCAGTGAGAGCAGGGGAAATCAGCCG. The encoded protein is CASSESRGNQP. The CDR3 as a whole reads CASSESRGNQPQYF.

With regard to this clone: The CDR3 end falls 3 residues outside the read, so it is completed with the germline J gene. This chain uses TRBV19 with TRBJ1-2; D not certain. This CDR3 contains 14 residues. CDR1 and CDR2 from the germline V gene are LNHDA and SQIVND (reference sequence). The CDR3 spells CATSPTRSSYDYTF. CDR3 bases read: TGTGCCACCTCACCGACTAGGAGCTCCTACGAC.

Points on this clone: Sequencing ends 3 residues short of the CDR3 end; the germline J gene provides the rest. The chain links TRBV4-2 to TRBJ1-6, with 7 bases identical to TRBD1. CDR1 is LGHNA, CDR2 YNFKEQ, per germline. The CDR3 sequence is 21 residues long. Trimming removed 4 bases from V and 6 bases from J; junction bases left unmatched: 24. The CDR3 bases that were read are TGTGCCAGCAGCCGCCTTTCATGGGGGACAGCCGACGACATCAGTAATTCACCC. Its translation is CASSRLSWGTADDISNSP. The entire CDR3 is CASSRLSWGTADDISNSPLHF.

To note about this clone: The CDR3 end is not reached by the read, which stops 3 residues before it; the germline J gene fills it in. The chain recombines TRBV19 with TRBJ2-3; 8 positions agree with TRBD1. CDR3 length: 16 amino acids. Germline V gene sequence: CDR1 LNHDA, CDR2 SQIVND (reference sequence). The CDR3 protein is CASRSLIGTGQETQYF. Partial CDR3 DNA: TGTGCCAGTAGATCCTTGATAGGGACAGGCCAAGAGACG.

In the case of this clone: The DNA ends 3 residues before the CDR3 does, and the rest of the CDR3 is filled in from the germline J gene. J is TRBJ1-5 and V is TRBV20-1; 8 bases map to TRBD1. Germline assignment: CDR1 DFQATT and CDR2 SNEGSKA (reference sequence). The CDR3 has 14 amino acids. With 1 base clipped from V and 5 bases from J, the junction kept 4 bases outside the gene matches. Partial CDR3 DNA: TGCAGTGCTAGAGGACAGGGGTTTCATCAGCCC. As protein: CSARGQGFHQP. The whole CDR3 protein reads CSARGQGFHQPQHF.

In regard to this clone: The read ends 3 residues early relative to the CDR3; the germline J gene fills the gap. V gene TRBV7-9 combines with J gene TRBJ2-5; D perhaps matches TRBD1 (5 bases). CDR1 SEHNR and CDR2 FQNEAQ come from the germline V gene (reference sequence). This CDR3 is 13 amino acids long. Trimming removed 7 bases at V and 4 bases at J, with 13 bases between. The CDR3 bases that were read are TGTGCCAGCATTGGGCAGGGCCTAGAGACC. As protein: CASIGQGLET. The CDR3 reads in full as CASIGQGLETQYF.